These 18 T cell receptor beta chains originate from one sample sequenced in a study of blood T cell repertoires in COVID-19. Sequencing used immunoSEQ multiplex PCR; TCRdb keeps in-frame clones, though not all of them. Of some 100,000 clones in the sample, approximately 80% are singletons; the top ten hold 9% to 13%. Sequenced material: peripheral blood. The origin of the receptors is a woman aged 70-85 years with acute or convalescent COVID-19.

The rearrangement uses TRBV7-2 and TRBJ1-5, with a possible D match to TRBD1 (6 bases). In germline, CDR1 is SGHTA, CDR2 FQGNSA. This CDR3 is 13 amino acids long. The V end lost 3 bases, the J end lost 4 bases, and 7 bases lay between the germline ends. CDR3 amino acids: CASSFGQNQPQHF. As DNA, the CDR3 is TGTGCCAGCAGCTTTGGACAGAATCAGCCCCAGCATTTT.

The chain recombines TRBV10-3 with TRBJ1-2; 7 nucleotides match TRBD1. Losses at the gene ends were 3 bases for V and 4 bases for J; bases not matched to a gene: 8. The germline V gene has CDR1 ENHRY and CDR2 SYGVKD. The CDR3 extends over 15 amino acids. The CDR3 nucleotides read TGTGCCATCAGTGATTATGGACAGGACCGCTATGGCTACACCTTC. Protein: CAISDYGQDRYGYTF.

This clone was observed a single time. The chain uses TRBV6-5 and TRBJ2-1; D remains unclear. This CDR3 contains 13 residues. The germline V and J ends were trimmed by 6 bases and 9 bases, with 15 bases remaining between them. The germline V gene encodes CDR1 MNHEY and CDR2 SVGAGI. The CDR3 region is CASRLLERSEQFF. In DNA, the CDR3 is TGTGCCAGCAGACTCCTTGAACGGAGTGAGCAGTTCTTC.

The genes are TRBV2 and TRBJ1-3; the D gene is possibly TRBD1 (6 bases). CDR1 is SNHLY and CDR2 is FYNNEI in the germline V gene. This CDR3 contains 14 residues. V dropped 4 bases and J dropped 0 bases, with 7 bases sitting between them. The CDR3 nucleotides read TGTGCCAGCAGTGGGGACATCTCTGGAAACACCATATATTTT. Protein product: CASSGDISGNTIYF.

The chain is built from TRBV5-4 and TRBJ2-2, with D unclear. The germline gives CDR1 SGHNT, CDR2 YYREEE (reference sequence). V gave up 0 bases and J gave up 1 base, with 7 bases separating them. The CDR3 totals 15 residues. CDR3 coding DNA: TGTGCCAGCAGCTTGGGGCAGATGAACACCGGGGAGCTGTTTTTT. Translation gives CASSLGQMNTGELFF.

The chain joins TRBV11-2 to TRBJ1-6, with TRBD1 as a possible D gene (5 bases). This CDR3 spans 17 amino acids. V lost 4 bases and J lost 9, with 22 bases in between. Germline V gives CDR1 SGHAT, CDR2 FQNNGV. The chain's CDR3 is CASSYRPAGFVGSPLHF. The CDR3 bases are TGTGCCAGCAGCTACCGGCCAGCAGGGTTTGTGGGTTCACCCCTCCACTTT.

The chain recombines TRBV9 with TRBJ2-1; D may be TRBD2 (6 bases). CDR1 and CDR2 from the germline V gene are SGDLS and YYNGEE. The CDR3 loop spans 15 amino acids. Trimming removed 0 bases at V and 2 bases at J, with 9 bases between. The CDR3 sequence is CASSVVWGAYNEQFF. The CDR3 DNA follows: TGTGCCAGCAGCGTAGTTTGGGGGGCCTACAATGAGCAGTTCTTC.

The genes are TRBV3-1 (or the pseudogene TRBV3-2) and TRBJ1-1, with TRBD1 as a possible D gene (5 bases). The CDR3 totals 13 residues. The germline V and J ends were trimmed by 8 bases and 9 bases, with 19 bases remaining between them. Germline V CDR1 and CDR2: LGHDT, YNNKEL (reference sequence). This CDR3 is CASHTQGAVKAFF. The CDR3 DNA sequence: TGTGCCAGCCACACTCAAGGGGCGGTTAAAGCTTTCTTT.

The J gene is TRBJ1-1, the V gene TRBV19; no clear D gene. This CDR3 region has 13 residues. Trimming stripped 10 bases from V and 1 base from J, with 13 bases between. Looked up from germline, CDR1 is LNHDA and CDR2 is SQIVND (reference sequence). Here the CDR3 reads CATCEGTNTEAFF. CDR3 DNA sequence: TGTGCCACCTGTGAGGGAACGAACACTGAAGCTTTCTTT.

This chain connects TRBV18 to TRBJ1-1, with 9 bases lining up with TRBD1. J lost 1 base, V lost 6 bases, and 9 bases had no gene match. This CDR3 has 16 amino acids. Germline CDR1 reads KGHSH; CDR2 reads LQKENI. The CDR3 loop reads CASSPRQGGSNTEAFF. CDR3 DNA sequence: TGTGCCAGCTCTCCGCGACAGGGGGGGTCGAACACTGAAGCTTTCTTT.

J is TRBJ2-5 and V is TRBV6-2 or TRBV6-3; the D gene is possibly TRBD1 (5 bases). Germline V gene lookup returns CDR1 MNHEY and CDR2 SVGEGT. The V and J ends lost 0 bases and 6 bases respectively, with 8 bases between them. The CDR3 totals 13 residues. The CDR3 DNA is TGTGCCAGCAGTTACTCGGCAGGGCAGACCCAGTACTTC. Protein product: CASSYSAGQTQYF.

The rearrangement uses TRBV7-2 and TRBJ2-1, with D possibly TRBD1 on 6 matching bases. The CDR3 sequence is 15 residues long. Looked up from germline, CDR1 is SGHTA and CDR2 is FQGNSA. V was pared by 4 bases and J by 4 bases, with 14 bases between. The CDR3 here is CASSSSRDIYNEQFF. The CDR3 bases are TGTGCCAGCAGCTCGTCCCGGGACATTTACAATGAGCAGTTCTTC.

The genes are TRBV10-3 and TRBJ2-2, with no clear D. CDR3 size: 14 residues. Germline CDR1 reads ENHRY; CDR2 reads SYGVKD. Between the trimmed V and J ends, which lost 3 bases and 4 bases, there was a span of 9 bases. The CDR3 coding sequence is TGTGCCATCAGTGAACAGAGCCGCACCGGGGAGCTGTTTTTT. This gives the protein CAISEQSRTGELFF.

The V and J genes are TRBV2 and TRBJ2-2, with D perhaps matching TRBD1 (6 bases). Germline V lookup: CDR1 SNHLY, CDR2 FYNNEI. The length of the CDR3 is 13 residues. In DNA, the CDR3 is TGTGCGACTCAGGGGCTCAACACCGGGGAGCTGTTTTTT. It codes for CATQGLNTGELFF.

This clone was picked up many times. The rearrangement uses TRBV29-1 and TRBJ2-3; 9 bases are a match to TRBD2. Trimming at V came to 7 bases and at J to 1 base, leaving 3 bases not matched to a gene. CDR1 is SQVTM, CDR2 ANQGSEA, per germline. The CDR3 loop spans 13 amino acids. The CDR3 DNA is TGCAGCGACTCTAGCGGGGGCACAGATACGCAGTATTTT. Its translation: CSDSSGGTDTQYF.

V usage is TRBV2 and J usage is TRBJ2-2; 7 nucleotides align to TRBD1. J was trimmed by 7 bases and V by 5 bases; bases with no gene match: 10. The germline gives CDR1 SNHLY, CDR2 FYNNEI. CDR3 length: 15 residues. CDR3 in DNA: TGTGCCAGCAGTTTACGACAGGGCAGCGGCGGGGAGCTGTTTTTT. Its translation: CASSLRQGSGGELFF.

V usage is TRBV3-1 (or the pseudogene TRBV3-2) and J usage is TRBJ2-3, with 9 bases lining up with TRBD2. V shed 1 base, J shed 4 bases, and the junction held 3 bases outside the gene matches. Looked up from germline, CDR1 is LGHDT and CDR2 is YNNKEL (reference sequence). The CDR3 has 15 residues. CDR3 loop: CASSQGGGGADTQYF. The CDR3 DNA sequence: TGTGCCAGCAGCCAAGGAGGCGGGGGGGCAGATACGCAGTATTTT.

The CDR3 spells CASSLWGVSYEQYF. In DNA form, the CDR3 reads TGTGCCAGCAGCTTGTGGGGGGTAAGCTACGAGCAGTACTTC. J is TRBJ2-7 and V is TRBV11-2, with a weak D call TRBD2 (6 bases). V was clipped by 3 bases and J by 3 bases, with 12 bases between them. Germline CDR1 is SGHAT and CDR2 is FQNNGV. The CDR3 spans 14 residues.